One TCR beta chain is described in this entry. Total RNA amounting to about 4,000 ng went into each TCR library. TCRdb re-called the 5' RACE reads and gives one entry per CDR3 protein, without DNA. Reported are approximately 380,000 distinct CDR3 sequences; the ten largest clones contain 2.5% to 3%. The data originate from a study of monozygotic twins with inflammatory bowel disease. Germline V lookup: CDR1 MNHEY, CDR2 SVGEGT. The CDR3 has 15 residues. Specimen: blood. The receptor was isolated from a human donor with ulcerative colitis or Crohn's disease, or a healthy co-twin of an affected twin (not recorded which). The J gene is TRBJ1-6, the V gene TRBV6-2 or TRBV6-3. CDR3 in amino acids: CASSYSGENNSPLHF.